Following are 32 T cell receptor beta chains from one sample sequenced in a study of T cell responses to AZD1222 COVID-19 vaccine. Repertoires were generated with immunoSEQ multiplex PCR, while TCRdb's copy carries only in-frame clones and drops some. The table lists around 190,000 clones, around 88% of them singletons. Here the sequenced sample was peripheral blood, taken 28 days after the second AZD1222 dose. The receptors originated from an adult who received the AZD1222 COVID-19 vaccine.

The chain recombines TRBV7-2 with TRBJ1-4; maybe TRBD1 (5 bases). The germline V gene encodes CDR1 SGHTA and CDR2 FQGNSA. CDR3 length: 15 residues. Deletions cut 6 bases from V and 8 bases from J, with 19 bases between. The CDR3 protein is CASRLTKGWGEKLFF. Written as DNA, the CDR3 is TGTGCCAGCAGACTCACTAAGGGGTGGGGGGAAAAACTGTTTTTT.

CDR3 sequence: CASSLGPRDSSYEQYF. CDR3 in DNA: TGTGCCAGCAGCTTAGGGCCTCGGGACAGCTCCTACGAGCAGTACTTC. This chain links TRBV7-2 with TRBJ2-7; the match to TRBD1 covers 7 bases. There are 16 residues in the CDR3. V trimming: 1 base; J trimming: 0 bases; junction bases outside the gene matches: 6. CDR1 and CDR2 (germline): SGHTA, FQGNSA.

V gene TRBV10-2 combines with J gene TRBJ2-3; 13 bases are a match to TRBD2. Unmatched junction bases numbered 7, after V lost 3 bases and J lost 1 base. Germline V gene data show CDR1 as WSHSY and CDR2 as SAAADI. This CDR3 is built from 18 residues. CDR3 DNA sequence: TGCGCCAGCAGTGATGATACTAGCGGGGGGGTGCGCACAGATACGCAGTATTTT. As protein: CASSDDTSGGVRTDTQYF.

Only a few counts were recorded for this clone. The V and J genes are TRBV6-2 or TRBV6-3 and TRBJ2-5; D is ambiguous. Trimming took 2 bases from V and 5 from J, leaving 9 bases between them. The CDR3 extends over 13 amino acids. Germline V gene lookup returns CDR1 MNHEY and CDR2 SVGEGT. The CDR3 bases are TGTGCCAGCAGTTACAGGGAAGCGGAGACCCAGTACTTC. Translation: CASSYREAETQYF.

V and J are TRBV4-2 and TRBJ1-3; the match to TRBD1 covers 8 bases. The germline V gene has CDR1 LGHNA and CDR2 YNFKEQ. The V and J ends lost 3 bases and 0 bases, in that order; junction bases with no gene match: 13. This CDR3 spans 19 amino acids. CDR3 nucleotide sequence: TGTGCCAGCAGCCACCACAAACAGGGGGTTCCCACCTCTGGAAACACCATATATTTT. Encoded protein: CASSHHKQGVPTSGNTIYF.

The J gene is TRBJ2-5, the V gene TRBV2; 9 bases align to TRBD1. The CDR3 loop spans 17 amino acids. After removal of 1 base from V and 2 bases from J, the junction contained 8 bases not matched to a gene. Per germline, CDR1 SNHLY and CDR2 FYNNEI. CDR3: CASSEGLGQGAQETQYF. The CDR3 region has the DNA TGTGCCAGCAGTGAAGGTTTGGGACAGGGAGCGCAAGAGACCCAGTACTTC.

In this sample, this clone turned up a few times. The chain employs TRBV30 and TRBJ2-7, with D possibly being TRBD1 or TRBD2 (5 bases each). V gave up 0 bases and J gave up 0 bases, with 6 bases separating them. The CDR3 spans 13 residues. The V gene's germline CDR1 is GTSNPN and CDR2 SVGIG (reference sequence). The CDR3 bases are TGTGCCTGGAGTGTGGGGGACTCCTACGAGCAGTACTTC. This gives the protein CAWSVGDSYEQYF.

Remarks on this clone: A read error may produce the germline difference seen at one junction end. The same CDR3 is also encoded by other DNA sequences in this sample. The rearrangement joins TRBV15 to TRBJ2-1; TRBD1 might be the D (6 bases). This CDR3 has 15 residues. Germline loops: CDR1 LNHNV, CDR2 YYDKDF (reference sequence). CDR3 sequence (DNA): TGTGCCACTAGCAGGGAACAGGGTTTCTACAATGAGCAGTTCTTC. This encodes CATSREQGFYNEQFF.

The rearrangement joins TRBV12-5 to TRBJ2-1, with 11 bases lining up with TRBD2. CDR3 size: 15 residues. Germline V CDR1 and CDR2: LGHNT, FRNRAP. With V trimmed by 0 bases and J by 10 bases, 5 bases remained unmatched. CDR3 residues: CASGLVSGGAREQFF. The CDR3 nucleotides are TGTGCTAGTGGTTTGGTTAGCGGGGGGGCCCGAGAGCAGTTCTTC.

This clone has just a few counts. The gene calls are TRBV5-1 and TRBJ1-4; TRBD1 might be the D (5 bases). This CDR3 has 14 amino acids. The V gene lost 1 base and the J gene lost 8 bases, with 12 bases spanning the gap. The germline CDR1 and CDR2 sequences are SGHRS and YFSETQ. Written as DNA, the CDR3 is TGCGCCAGCAGCTTGACAGGAAACAACGAAAAACTGTTTTTT. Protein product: CASSLTGNNEKLFF.

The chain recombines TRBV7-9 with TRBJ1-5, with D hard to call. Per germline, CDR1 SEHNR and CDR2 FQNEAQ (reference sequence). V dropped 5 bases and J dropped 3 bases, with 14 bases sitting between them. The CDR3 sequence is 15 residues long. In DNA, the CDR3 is TGTGCCAGCAGCCCCGAGGGCTTAATCAATCAGCCCCAGCATTTT. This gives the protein CASSPEGLINQPQHF. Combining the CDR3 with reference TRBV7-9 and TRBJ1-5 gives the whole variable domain DTGVSQNPRHKITKRGQNVTFRCDPISEHNRLYWYRQTLGQGPEFLTYFQNEAQLEKSRLLSDRFSAERPKGSFSTLEIQRTEQGDSAMYLCASSPEGLINQPQHFGDGTRLSIL.

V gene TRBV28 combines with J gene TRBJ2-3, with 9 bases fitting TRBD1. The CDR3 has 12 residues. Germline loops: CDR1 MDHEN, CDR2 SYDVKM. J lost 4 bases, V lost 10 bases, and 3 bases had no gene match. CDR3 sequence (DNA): TGTGCCACCCGGACAGGGGCAGATACGCAGTATTTT. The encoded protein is CATRTGADTQYF.

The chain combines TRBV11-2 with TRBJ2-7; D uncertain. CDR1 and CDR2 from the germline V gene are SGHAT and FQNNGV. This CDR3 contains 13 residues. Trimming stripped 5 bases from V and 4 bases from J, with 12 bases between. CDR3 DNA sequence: TGTGCCAGCAGCCTGAGGATTAATTACGAGCAGTACTTC. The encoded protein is CASSLRINYEQYF.

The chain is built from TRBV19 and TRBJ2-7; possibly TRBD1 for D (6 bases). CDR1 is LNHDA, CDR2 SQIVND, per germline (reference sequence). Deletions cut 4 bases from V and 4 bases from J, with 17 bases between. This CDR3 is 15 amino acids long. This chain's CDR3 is CASSTQGGTSYEQYF. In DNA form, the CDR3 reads TGTGCCAGTAGTACCCAAGGGGGAACCTCATACGAGCAGTACTTC. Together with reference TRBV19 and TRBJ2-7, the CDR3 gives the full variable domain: DGGITQSPKYLFRKEGQNVTLSCEQNLNHDAMYWYRQDPGQGLRLIYYSQIVNDFQKGDIAEGYSVSREKKESFPLTVTSAQKNPTAFYLCASSTQGGTSYEQYFGPGTRLTVT.

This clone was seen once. CDR3 loop: CASSPKWLAGNEQYF. The CDR3 nucleotides read TGTGCCAGCAGCCCGAAATGGCTAGCGGGGAACGAGCAGTACTTC. This chain joins TRBV9 and TRBJ2-7, with 9 nucleotides matching TRBD2. CDR3 length equals 15 residues. Germline loops: CDR1 SGDLS, CDR2 YYNGEE. With 4 bases clipped from V and 5 bases from J, the junction kept 10 bases outside the gene matches.

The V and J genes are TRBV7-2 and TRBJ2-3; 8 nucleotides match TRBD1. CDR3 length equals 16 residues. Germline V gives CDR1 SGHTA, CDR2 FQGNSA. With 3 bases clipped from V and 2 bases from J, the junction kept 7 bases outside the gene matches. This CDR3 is CASSLGPGQDTDTQYF. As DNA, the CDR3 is TGTGCCAGCAGCTTGGGGCCGGGACAGGACACAGATACGCAGTATTTT.

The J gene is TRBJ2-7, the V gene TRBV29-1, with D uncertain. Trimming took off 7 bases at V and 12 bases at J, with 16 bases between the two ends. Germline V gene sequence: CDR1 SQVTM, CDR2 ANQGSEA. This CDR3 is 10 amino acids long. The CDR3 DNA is TGCAGCGACCAGACCCAGTGTCGGTACTTC. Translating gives CSDQTQCRYF.

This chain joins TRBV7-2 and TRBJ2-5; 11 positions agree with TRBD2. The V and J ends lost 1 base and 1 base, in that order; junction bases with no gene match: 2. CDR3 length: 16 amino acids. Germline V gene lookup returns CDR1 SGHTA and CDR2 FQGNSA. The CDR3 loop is CASSLGTSGRQETQYF. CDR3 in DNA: TGTGCCAGCAGCTTAGGGACTAGCGGGCGCCAAGAGACCCAGTACTTC.

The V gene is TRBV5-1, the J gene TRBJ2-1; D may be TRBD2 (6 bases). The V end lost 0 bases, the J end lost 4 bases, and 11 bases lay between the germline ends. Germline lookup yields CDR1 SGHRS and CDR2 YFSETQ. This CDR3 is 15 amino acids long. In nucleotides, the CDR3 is TGCGCCAGCAGCTTGGAGGCTAGCGAGTACAATGAGCAGTTCTTC. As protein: CASSLEASEYNEQFF.

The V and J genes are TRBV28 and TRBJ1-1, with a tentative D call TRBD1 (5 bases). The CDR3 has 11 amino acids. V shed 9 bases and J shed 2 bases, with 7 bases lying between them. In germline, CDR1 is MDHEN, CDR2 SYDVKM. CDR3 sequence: CASQGNTEAFF. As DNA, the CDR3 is TGTGCCAGTCAGGGAAACACTGAAGCTTTCTTT.

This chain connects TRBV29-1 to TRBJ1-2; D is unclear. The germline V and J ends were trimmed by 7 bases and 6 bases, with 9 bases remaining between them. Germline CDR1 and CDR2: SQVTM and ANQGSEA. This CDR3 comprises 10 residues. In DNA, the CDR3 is TGCAGCGCCCTCCAAGATGGCTACACCTTC. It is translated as CSALQDGYTF.

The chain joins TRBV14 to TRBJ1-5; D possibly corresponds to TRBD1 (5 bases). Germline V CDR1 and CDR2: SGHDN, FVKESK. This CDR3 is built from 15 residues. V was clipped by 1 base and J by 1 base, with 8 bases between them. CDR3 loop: CASSQGAGSNQPQHF. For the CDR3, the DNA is TGTGCCAGCAGCCAAGGGGCAGGGAGCAATCAGCCCCAGCATTTT.

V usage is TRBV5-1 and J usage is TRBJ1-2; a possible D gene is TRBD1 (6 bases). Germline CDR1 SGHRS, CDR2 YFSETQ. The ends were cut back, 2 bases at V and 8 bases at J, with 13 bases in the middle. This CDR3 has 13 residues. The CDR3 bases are TGCGCCAGCAGCTTTGGACAGTCTGACGGCTACACCTTC. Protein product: CASSFGQSDGYTF. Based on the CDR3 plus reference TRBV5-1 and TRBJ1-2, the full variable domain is KAGVTQTPRYLIKTRGQQVTLSCSPISGHRSVSWYQQTPGQGLQFLFEYFSETQRNKGNFPGRFSGRQFSNSRSEMNVSTLELGDSALYLCASSFGQSDGYTFGSGTRLTVV.

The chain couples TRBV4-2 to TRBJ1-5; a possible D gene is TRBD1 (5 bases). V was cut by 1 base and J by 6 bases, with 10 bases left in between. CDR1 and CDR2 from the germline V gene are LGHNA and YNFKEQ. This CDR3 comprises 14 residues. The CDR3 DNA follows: TGTGCCAGCAGCCAAGTGGGGGGGGTTCAGCCCCAGCATTTT. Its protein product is CASSQVGGVQPQHF.

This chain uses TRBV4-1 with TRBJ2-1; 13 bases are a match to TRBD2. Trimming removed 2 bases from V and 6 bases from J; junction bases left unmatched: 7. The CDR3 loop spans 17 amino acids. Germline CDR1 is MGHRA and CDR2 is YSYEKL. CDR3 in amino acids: CASSQWQTSGGGNEQFF. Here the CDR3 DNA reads TGCGCCAGCAGCCAATGGCAAACTAGCGGGGGGGGCAATGAGCAGTTCTTC.

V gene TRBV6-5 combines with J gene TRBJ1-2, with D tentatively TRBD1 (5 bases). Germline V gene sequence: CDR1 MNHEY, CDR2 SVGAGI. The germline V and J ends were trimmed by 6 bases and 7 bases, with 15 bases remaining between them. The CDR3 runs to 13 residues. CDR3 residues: CASSYEGYGGYTF. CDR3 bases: TGTGCCAGCAGCTACGAGGGGTATGGTGGCTACACCTTC.

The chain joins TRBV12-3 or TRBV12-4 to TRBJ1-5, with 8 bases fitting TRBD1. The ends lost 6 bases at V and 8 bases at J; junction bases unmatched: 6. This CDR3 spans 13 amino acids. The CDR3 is CASRQGAGEPQHF. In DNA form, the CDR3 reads TGTGCCAGCAGGCAGGGGGCCGGCGAGCCCCAGCATTTT.

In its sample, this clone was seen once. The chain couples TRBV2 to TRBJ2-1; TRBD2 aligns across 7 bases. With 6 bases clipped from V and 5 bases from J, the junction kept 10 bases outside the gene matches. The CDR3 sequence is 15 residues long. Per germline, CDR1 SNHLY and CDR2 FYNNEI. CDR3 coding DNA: TGTGCCAGCAGCCGGACTACTAGCGTCCACAATGAGCAGTTCTTC. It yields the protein CASSRTTSVHNEQFF.

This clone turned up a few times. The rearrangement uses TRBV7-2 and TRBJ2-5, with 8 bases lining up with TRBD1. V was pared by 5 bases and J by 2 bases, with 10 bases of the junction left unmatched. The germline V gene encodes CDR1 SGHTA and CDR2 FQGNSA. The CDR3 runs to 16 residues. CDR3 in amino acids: CASSPLNRGRQETQYF. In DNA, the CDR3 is TGTGCCAGCAGCCCCCTCAACAGGGGGAGGCAAGAGACCCAGTACTTC.

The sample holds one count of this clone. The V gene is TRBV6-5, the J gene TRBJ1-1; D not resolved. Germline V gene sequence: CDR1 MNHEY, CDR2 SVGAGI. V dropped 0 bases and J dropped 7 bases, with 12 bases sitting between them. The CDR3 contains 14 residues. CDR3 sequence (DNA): TGTGCCAGCAGTTACTCGACAAGAGCCAGTGAAGCTTTCTTT. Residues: CASSYSTRASEAFF.

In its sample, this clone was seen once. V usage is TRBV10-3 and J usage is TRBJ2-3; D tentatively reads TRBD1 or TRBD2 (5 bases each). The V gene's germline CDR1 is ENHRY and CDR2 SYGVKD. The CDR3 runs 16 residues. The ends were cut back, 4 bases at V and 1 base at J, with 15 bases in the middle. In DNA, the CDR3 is TGTGCCATCAGTGGATTAGGGGACGCGCGCACAGATACGCAGTATTTT. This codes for CAISGLGDARTDTQYF.

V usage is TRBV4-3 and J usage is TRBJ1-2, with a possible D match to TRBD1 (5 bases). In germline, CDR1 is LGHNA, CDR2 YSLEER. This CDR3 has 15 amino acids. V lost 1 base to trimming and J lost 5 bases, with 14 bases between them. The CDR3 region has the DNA TGCGCCAGCAGCCAAGCAATAGGGGTGGGGTATGGCTACACCTTC. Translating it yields CASSQAIGVGYGYTF.